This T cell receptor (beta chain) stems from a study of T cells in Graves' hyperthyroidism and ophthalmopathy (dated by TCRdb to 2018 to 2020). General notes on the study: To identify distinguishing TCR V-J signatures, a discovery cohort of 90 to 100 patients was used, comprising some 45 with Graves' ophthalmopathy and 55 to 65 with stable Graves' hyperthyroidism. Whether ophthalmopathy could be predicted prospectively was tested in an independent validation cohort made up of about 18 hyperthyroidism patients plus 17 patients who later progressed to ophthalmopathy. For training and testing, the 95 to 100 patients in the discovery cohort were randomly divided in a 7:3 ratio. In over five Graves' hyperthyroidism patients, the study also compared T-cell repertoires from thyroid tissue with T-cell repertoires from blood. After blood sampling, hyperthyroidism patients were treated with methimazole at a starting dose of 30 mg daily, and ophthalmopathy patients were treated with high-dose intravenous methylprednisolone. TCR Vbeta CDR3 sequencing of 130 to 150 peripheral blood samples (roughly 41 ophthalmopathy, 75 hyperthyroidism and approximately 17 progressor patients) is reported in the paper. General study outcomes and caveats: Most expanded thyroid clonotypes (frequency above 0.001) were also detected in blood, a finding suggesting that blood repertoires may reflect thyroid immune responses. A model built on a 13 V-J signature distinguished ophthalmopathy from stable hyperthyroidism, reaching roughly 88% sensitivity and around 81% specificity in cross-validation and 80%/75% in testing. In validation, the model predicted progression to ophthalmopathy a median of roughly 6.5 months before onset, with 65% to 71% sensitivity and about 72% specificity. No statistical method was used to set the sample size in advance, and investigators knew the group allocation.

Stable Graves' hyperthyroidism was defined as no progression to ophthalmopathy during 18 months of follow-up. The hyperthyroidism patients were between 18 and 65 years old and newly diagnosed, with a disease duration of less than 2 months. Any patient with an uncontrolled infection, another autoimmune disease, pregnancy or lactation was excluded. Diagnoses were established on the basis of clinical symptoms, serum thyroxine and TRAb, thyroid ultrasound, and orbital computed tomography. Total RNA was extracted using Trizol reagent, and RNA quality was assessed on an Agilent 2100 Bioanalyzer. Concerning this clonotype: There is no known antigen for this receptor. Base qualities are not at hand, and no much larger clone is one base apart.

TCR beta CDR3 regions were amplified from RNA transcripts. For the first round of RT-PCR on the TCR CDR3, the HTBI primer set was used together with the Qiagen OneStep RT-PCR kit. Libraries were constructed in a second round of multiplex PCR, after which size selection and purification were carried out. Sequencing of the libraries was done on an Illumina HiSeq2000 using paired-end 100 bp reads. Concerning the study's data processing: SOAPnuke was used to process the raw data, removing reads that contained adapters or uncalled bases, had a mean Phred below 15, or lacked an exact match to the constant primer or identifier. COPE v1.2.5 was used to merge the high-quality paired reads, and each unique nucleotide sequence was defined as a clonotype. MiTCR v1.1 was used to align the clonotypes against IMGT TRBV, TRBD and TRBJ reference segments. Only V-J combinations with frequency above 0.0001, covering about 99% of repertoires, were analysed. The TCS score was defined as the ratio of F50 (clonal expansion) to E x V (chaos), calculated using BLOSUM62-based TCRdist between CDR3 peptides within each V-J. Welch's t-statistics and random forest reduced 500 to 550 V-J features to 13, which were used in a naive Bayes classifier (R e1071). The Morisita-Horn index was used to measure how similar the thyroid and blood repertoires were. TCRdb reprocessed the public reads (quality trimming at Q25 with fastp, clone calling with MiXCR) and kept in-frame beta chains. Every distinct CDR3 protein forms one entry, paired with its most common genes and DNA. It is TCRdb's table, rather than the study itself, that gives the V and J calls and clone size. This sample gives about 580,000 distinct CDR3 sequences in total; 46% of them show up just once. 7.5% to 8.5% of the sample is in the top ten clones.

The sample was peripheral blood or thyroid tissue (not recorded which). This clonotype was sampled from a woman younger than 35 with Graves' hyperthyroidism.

The nucleotide sequence is given as TGTGCCAGCAGCTCTCGCAGGGGCAGTGAATCGGGGATAGCCTGGCACACCTTC. Its coded protein is CASSSRRGSESGIAWHTF. Recombination connected TRBV7-8 to TRBJ1-2, with TRBD1 as a weak D call on 6 bases. The junction shows trimming of 4 bases on V and 12 bases on J, plus 33 bases between the germline ends. The cysteine opens and the phenylalanine closes a CDR3 of 18 amino acids. CDR3 DNA is the only sequence kept; it has 54 bases, read in frame from the first base. CDR1 and CDR2 are read off the germline V gene as SGHVS and FQNEAQ.